The 5 T cell receptor beta chains below all came from one sample that was sequenced in a study of T cells after yellow fever vaccination. Via MiXCR, TCRdb re-called the 5' RACE reads, giving one row per CDR3 protein. Here the sample spans 200,000 to 300,000 distinct CDR3 sequences, over 10% being singletons. The source was CD4+ T cells sorted from PBMCs, collected 45 days after the yellow fever booster vaccination. The receptors were gathered from a man aged 25 to 40 who received the YFV17D yellow fever vaccine.

The table lists this clonotype with a few counts. The CDR3 protein is CSASTRATEAFF. CDR3 bases: TGCAGTGCTAGTACCAGGGCCACTGAAGCTTTCTTT. The rearrangement uses TRBV20-1 and TRBJ1-1, with D maybe TRBD1 (5 bases). CDR1 DFQATT and CDR2 SNEGSKA come from the germline V gene (reference sequence). The CDR3 extends over 12 amino acids. V was trimmed by 3 bases and J by 4 bases, leaving 9 bases between them.

This clonotype turned up a few times. The V and J genes are TRBV12-3 or TRBV12-4 and TRBJ2-7; a weak D match, TRBD1 (5 bases). This CDR3 has 12 amino acids. V was trimmed by 6 bases and J by 6 bases, leaving 12 bases between them. The CDR3 reads CASRADKGEQYF. The DNA for the CDR3 is TGTGCCAGCAGGGCGGACAAGGGCGAGCAGTACTTC.

This clonotype was seen more than once but under ten times. The genes are TRBV12-3 or TRBV12-4 and TRBJ2-5; 9 bases are a match to TRBD1. The V and J ends lost 6 bases and 14 bases, in that order; junction bases with no gene match: 10. The CDR3 totals 12 residues. The CDR3: CASSYGQGTSYF. Here the CDR3 DNA reads TGTGCCAGCAGCTACGGACAGGGGACTTCCTACTTC.

Details on this clonotype: A read error is possible here, since a much larger clone lies one base away. The rearrangement joins TRBV5-1 to TRBJ2-7; D is possibly TRBD1 (6 bases). This CDR3 has 17 residues. CDR1 is SGHRS and CDR2 is YFSETQ in the germline V gene. The CDR3 loop is CASSLALAGQLSYAQYF. The CDR3, as DNA: TGCGCCAGCAGCTTGGCCCTTGCAGGACAGTTGAGCTACGCGCAGTACTTC.

The CDR3 DNA is TGTGCCAGTACCGGACGGAACACTGAAGCTTTCTTT. Its translation: CASTGRNTEAFF. The chain has TRBV10-3 and TRBJ1-1, with D unclear. This CDR3 is built from 12 residues. Germline V CDR1 and CDR2: ENHRY, SYGVKD. The V and J ends lost 10 bases and 1 base respectively, with 10 bases between them.